This record covers a single T cell receptor (beta chain). Germline loops: CDR1 MNHNY, CDR2 SVGAGI (reference sequence). The germline V and J ends were trimmed by 7 bases and 8 bases, with 11 bases remaining between them. The length of the CDR3 is 12 residues. This record comes from a study of shared clonotypes between healthy human individuals. TCRdb keeps only in-frame clones here, not all; method: immunoSEQ multiplex PCR. The sample comprises about 1 million clones, more than 65% of which are singletons, and nearly 1.5% rests with the top ten. Sequenced material: memory CD4+ T cells sorted from blood. This sample's subset: CD45RA-negative fraction. The chain links TRBV6-6 to TRBJ2-2; D remains unclear. This TCR derives from a man between 18 and 29 years old in good health. CDR3 bases: TGTGCCAGCAATTCCCTCCGGGGGGAGCTGTTTTTT. Protein product: CASNSLRGELFF.